This T cell receptor (beta chain) emerged from a study of vaccination effects on CD4 cells after COVID-19. Across the study: Post-vaccine draws lagged the second dose by a median of 72 days. The study, taken as a whole, reports: Clones that were induced by infection or by vaccine showed marked contraction late after vaccination.

Germline CDR1 MDHEN, CDR2 SYDVKM. V was clipped by 8 bases and J by 2 bases; unmatched bases: 6. The CDR3 contains 15 residues. Generated by immunoSEQ multiplex PCR, the TCRdb table keeps only in-frame clones and is missing some. Of about 80,000 clones listed, roughly 80% are singletons. CD4+ T cells specific for antigen were expanded with viral peptide pools by the ViraFEST assay before sequencing. Researchers isolated CD4+ T cells once around 11 days of culture had elapsed. Participants completed two doses of the BNT162b2 or mRNA-1273 vaccine. None of the vaccinated had previously contracted SARS-CoV-2, and their nucleocapsid antibodies tested negative. Each culture had half its medium swapped for IL-2 medium on days 3 and 7. Remarks on this clone: Its antigen is currently unknown.

V is TRBV28 and J is TRBJ1-5; TRBD1 matches at 10 bases. The receptor was isolated from a human donor who received a COVID-19 vaccine. The sequencing used CD4+ T cells from PBMCs cultured with HCoV-OC43 spike peptides, collected after COVID-19 vaccination. Subset: HCoV-OC43 spike overlapping peptide pool stimulation. DNA of the CDR3: TGTGCCAGCCTGACAGGGGGCGCGGGCAATCAGCCCCAGCATTTT. Protein sequence: CASLTGGAGNQPQHF.